The 27 T cell receptor beta chains given below trace back to one sample, sequenced in a study of CD8+ T cells in alopecia areata. Extraction and reverse transcription of RNA yielded cDNA as the sequencing template. Sequencing used immunoSEQ multiplex PCR; TCRdb keeps in-frame clones, though not all of them. The table lists roughly 110,000 clones, with no singletons. Sequencing was performed on lesional skin. Every receptor here comes from a C3H/HeJ mouse with alopecia areata. Mouse MHC haplotype: H2-k.

This clone was picked up a small number of times. The gene names given are mouse names. The read terminates 4 residues ahead of where the CDR3 ends, so the germline J gene completes it. This sequence joins TRBV13-3 and TRBJ2-1, with 12 bases that match TRBD2. The CDR3 is made up of 19 amino acids. V shed 0 bases, J shed 0 bases, and the junction held 7 bases outside the gene matches. Germline V gene lookup returns CDR1 NNHDY and CDR2 SYVADS. The sequenced part of the CDR3 DNA is TGTGCCAGCAGTGATGCGACTGGGGGGGCAGGGGGTAACTATGCT. This translates into CASSDATGGAGGNYA. The complete CDR3 reads CASSDATGGAGGNYAEQFF.

Many counts were recorded for this clone. All gene names here are mouse names. The missing CDR3 end, 4 residues past where the read stops, is filled in from the germline J gene. The chain couples TRBV13-3 to TRBJ1-2, with a tentative D call TRBD1 (6 bases). V shed 0 bases and J shed 3 bases, with 12 bases lying between them. The CDR3 length is 15 residues. Looked up from germline, CDR1 is NNHDY and CDR2 is SYVADS. CDR3 sequence reads: CASSDVGRGYSDYTF. Partial CDR3 DNA: TGTGCCAGCAGTGATGTTGGCAGGGGTTACTCC.

Concerning this clone itself: Gene names are mouse gene names. With the read ending 4 residues before the CDR3 end, the germline J gene is used to fill in that end. The chain carries TRBV1 and TRBJ2-3; tentative D call: TRBD1 (6 bases). V was pared by 7 bases and J by 1 base, with 15 bases between. CDR3 length: 15 amino acids. The V gene's germline CDR1 is NSQYPW and CDR2 LRSPGD (reference sequence). CDR3 DNA (partial): TGCACCTGCACCCGCAGGGGAGGGGGTGCAGAA. Protein product: CTCTRRGGGAE. The full CDR3 reads CTCTRRGGGAETLYF.

Details on this clone: The database protein in TCRdb disagrees with the DNA translation at residue 11; the sequence shown here was translated from the DNA. Genes here carry mouse names. The DNA read from the CDR3 is TGTGCCAGCAAAGGGACAGCCAATAATTCGCCC. Amino acid sequence: CASKGTANNSP. The entire CDR3 is CASKGTANNSPLYF. The gene calls are TRBV13-3 and TRBJ1-6; 7 bases are shared with TRBD1. The read stops 3 residues short of the end of the CDR3; the missing end is completed from the germline J gene. TRBJ1-6 is flagged as an ORF with uncertain function. Germline V gene lookup returns CDR1 NNHDY and CDR2 SYVADS. V dropped 6 bases and J dropped 5; count of bases not matched to a gene: 5. The CDR3 length is 14 residues.

The sample holds a few counts of this clone. Any gene name here is a mouse gene name. The sequenced CDR3 bases are TGTGCCAGCAGCTCCGGGACTGGGGGGGCAAACACCGGG. Encoded protein: CASSSGTGGANTG. The CDR3 as a whole reads CASSSGTGGANTGQLYF. The chain has TRBV13-3 and TRBJ2-2; TRBD2 aligns across 13 bases. The read falls 4 residues short of the CDR3 end, and the missing part is taken from the germline J gene. V shed 5 bases and J 0 bases; nucleotides not matched to a gene: 4. Germline CDR1 reads NNHDY; CDR2 reads SYVADS. The CDR3 runs 17 residues.

In regard to this clone: The germline and genes are mouse ones. The CDR3 end lies 4 residues beyond the end of the read and is filled in from the germline J gene. The chain recombines TRBV13-3 with TRBJ2-2; TRBD1 aligns across 9 bases. The germline V gene encodes CDR1 NNHDY and CDR2 SYVADS. Losses at the gene ends were 3 bases for V and 5 bases for J; bases not matched to a gene: 5. The CDR3 loop spans 15 amino acids. The CDR3 sequence is CASSGAGTGTGQLYF. The CDR3 bases that were read are TGTGCCAGCAGTGGCGCCGGGACAGGGACCGGG.

The table lists this clone with a few counts. Mouse gene names and germline throughout. The read finishes 4 residues shy of the CDR3 end, and the germline J gene is used to complete it. The chain couples TRBV19 to TRBJ2-1, with 9 bases lining up with TRBD2. This CDR3 has 13 amino acids. In germline, CDR1 is FNHDT, CDR2 SITEND (reference sequence). Trimming at V came to 9 bases and at J to 4 bases, leaving 5 bases not matched to a gene. CDR3 DNA (partial): TGTGCCACCGACTGGGGGCTGTATGCT. Amino acid sequence: CATDWGLYA. The entire CDR3 protein is CATDWGLYAEQFF.

About this clone itself: Germline and genes: mouse. The read stops 4 residues short of the end of the CDR3; the missing end is completed from the germline J gene. The rearrangement links TRBV1 to TRBJ2-3; D unclear. V was trimmed by 0 bases and J by 0 bases, leaving 7 bases between them. The CDR3 has 15 residues. Germline CDR1 NSQYPW, CDR2 LRSPGD (reference sequence). The covered CDR3 bases are TGCACCTGCAGTGCAGACTCACATAGTGCAGAA. This translates into CTCSADSHSAE. Given in full, the CDR3 is CTCSADSHSAETLYF. Using reference TRBV1 and TRBJ2-3 for the parts outside the CDR3, the full variable domain is VTLLEQNPRWRLVPRGQAVNLRCILKNSQYPWMSWYQQDLQKQLQWLFTLRSPGDKEVKSLPGADYLATRVTDTELRLQVANMSQGRTLYCTCSADSHSAETLYFGSGTRLTVL.

In its sample, this clone was seen many times. Genes and germline are mouse. With the read ending 4 residues before the CDR3 end, the germline J gene is used to fill in that end. V is TRBV13-3 and J is TRBJ2-1; no clear D gene. The CDR3 totals 13 residues. Germline V lookup: CDR1 NNHDY, CDR2 SYVADS. The CDR3 reads CASSDEGSPEQFF. The CDR3 bases that were read are TGTGCCAGCAGTGACGAGGGTTCTCCT.

Concerning this clone itself: A much more abundant neighbour one base away suggests this may be a read error. Gene names are mouse gene names. CDR3 protein: CASRPGTGGDERLFF. Incomplete CDR3 DNA: TGTGCCAGCAGACCCGGGACAGGGGGCGACGAA. This chain links TRBV14 with TRBJ1-4; 12 bases align to TRBD1. With the read ending 4 residues before the CDR3 end, the germline J gene is used to fill in that end. Per the germline V gene, CDR1 is SGHDT and CDR2 is FRDEAV. Germline trimming cut 5 bases from V and 6 bases from J; bases unmatched to any gene: 5. The CDR3 runs 15 residues.

This clone showed up just a few times. Gene names and germline refer to mouse. Coverage ceases 4 residues before the CDR3 finishes, and the germline J gene fills in the end. Within the sample, other DNA sequences also encode this same CDR3. This chain connects TRBV1 to TRBJ2-3, with 10 positions matching TRBD2. Trimming cost V 2 bases and J 0 bases; bases outside gene matches: 2. The CDR3 is 16 amino acids. CDR1 is NSQYPW, CDR2 LRSPGD, per germline (reference sequence). The DNA read from the CDR3 is TGCACCTGCAGTGCACGACTGGGGGGAAGTGCAGAA. This sequence encodes CTCSARLGGSAE. The whole CDR3 protein reads CTCSARLGGSAETLYF.

This clone was counted between two and nine times. Mouse gene names and germline throughout. Read sequence stops 4 residues before the CDR3 end, and the germline J gene provides the missing end. The chain is built from TRBV13-2 and TRBJ2-1, with 8 nucleotides matching TRBD2. Unmatched junction bases numbered 1, after V lost 1 base and J lost 1 base. The CDR3 is 15 residues long. Germline CDR1 reads NNHNN; CDR2 reads SYGAGS (reference sequence). The CDR3 bases that were read are TGTGCCAGCGGTGATACTGGGGGCAACTATGCT. The encoded protein is CASGDTGGNYA. Given in full, the CDR3 is CASGDTGGNYAEQFF.

To note about this clone: The listed genes are named as in mouse. The CDR3 end is not reached by the read, which stops 4 residues before it; the germline J gene fills it in. The chain has TRBV13-2 and TRBJ1-1, with 9 bases fitting TRBD1. V lost 2 bases, J lost 3 bases, and 2 bases stayed unmatched. The CDR3 covers 14 residues. Looked up from germline, CDR1 is NNHNN and CDR2 is SYGAGS (reference sequence). Here the CDR3 reads CASGDGQGHTEVFF. CDR3 bases read: TGTGCCAGCGGTGACGGACAGGGGCACACA.

Details on this clone: These gene names are mouse names. From the germline J gene comes the end of the CDR3, since the read stops 4 residues before it. The rearrangement joins TRBV13-1 to TRBJ2-5; TRBD2 might be the D (5 bases). Germline-derived CDR1 and CDR2 are NSHNY and SYGAGN. This CDR3 has 13 amino acids. The CDR3 sequence is CASSDPGKDTQYF. The part of the CDR3 DNA that was read is TGTGCCAGCAGTGATCCTGGGAAAGAC.

Regarding this clone: Germline and genes here are mouse. The read ends 4 residues early relative to the CDR3; the germline J gene fills the gap. This chain joins TRBV1 and TRBJ1-1, with a possible D match to TRBD1 (6 bases). CDR1 and CDR2 (germline): NSQYPW, LRSPGD (reference sequence). Deletions cut 4 bases from V and 4 bases from J, with 10 bases between. The CDR3 totals 13 residues. The chain's CDR3 is CTCSVRGGTEVFF. The covered CDR3 bases are TGCACCTGCAGTGTCAGGGGAGGCACA.

As to this clone: Gene labels here are mouse ones. The sequence runs out 4 residues before the end of the CDR3; the remainder is reconstructed from the germline J gene. The V and J genes are TRBV13-3 and TRBJ2-4; D possibly corresponds to TRBD1 (6 bases). CDR3 size: 14 residues. Germline CDR1 NNHDY, CDR2 SYVADS. The sequenced part of the CDR3 DNA is TGTGCCAGCAGTGATGCAGGGGTAGGAAAC. Protein sequence: CASSDAGVGN. The CDR3, in full, reads CASSDAGVGNTLYF.

This clone has only a few counts. Mouse gene names and germline throughout. The read ends 4 residues early relative to the CDR3; the germline J gene fills the gap. This rearrangement joins TRBV13-3 to TRBJ2-3; TRBD2 matches at 9 bases. The CDR3 is made up of 17 amino acids. Germline trimming cut 5 bases from V and 1 base from J; bases unmatched to any gene: 11. Germline values: CDR1 NNHDY, CDR2 SYVADS. The covered CDR3 bases are TGTGCCAGCAGCCAAACCTGGACTGGGGTGGGTGCAGAA. This codes for CASSQTWTGVGAE. The whole CDR3 sequence is CASSQTWTGVGAETLYF.

This clone showed up just a few times. Genes here carry mouse names. This chain's CDR3 is CASSGTGAAYAEQFF. The CDR3 bases that were read are TGTGCCAGCAGTGGGACAGGGGCGGCCTATGCT. The chain carries TRBV13-3 and TRBJ2-1; 9 nucleotides line up with TRBD1. The read falls 4 residues short of the CDR3 end, and the missing part is taken from the germline J gene. The length of the CDR3 is 15 residues. Germline-derived CDR1 and CDR2 are NNHDY and SYVADS. Losses at the gene ends were 3 bases for V and 3 bases for J; bases not matched to a gene: 4.

Note on this clone: Gene names refer to mouse genes. Coverage ceases 4 residues before the CDR3 finishes, and the germline J gene fills in the end. V gene TRBV13-1 combines with J gene TRBJ2-2; possible D gene TRBD1, 5 bases. The CDR3 runs to 14 residues. CDR1 is NSHNY, CDR2 SYGAGN, per germline. Trimming left V 2 bases short and J 4 bases short, with 9 bases between. The covered CDR3 bases are TGTGCCAGCAGTGACAGGGCGGGCACCGGG. Amino acid sequence: CASSDRAGTG. The whole CDR3 region reads CASSDRAGTGQLYF.

This clone appeared a few times. These gene names are mouse names. Read coverage stops 4 residues before the CDR3 terminus; the germline J gene supplies the remainder. The chain couples TRBV12-1 to TRBJ1-2; the match to TRBD1 covers 8 bases. There are 16 residues in the CDR3. Germline V lookup: CDR1 SGHSN, CDR2 HYEKVE. V trimming: 0 bases; J trimming: 0 bases; junction bases outside the gene matches: 5. CDR3 DNA, as far as it was read: TGTGCCAGCTCTCTCGACAGGGGAGAGGCAAACTCC. Translated, it gives CASSLDRGEANS. The whole CDR3 protein reads CASSLDRGEANSDYTF.

This clone was recorded a few times. Gene labels here are mouse ones. The read stops 4 residues short of the end of the CDR3; the missing end is completed from the germline J gene. The chain has TRBV13-3 and TRBJ1-2; D is perhaps TRBD1 (6 bases). The CDR3 totals 13 residues. Germline V gives CDR1 NNHDY, CDR2 SYVADS. With 5 bases removed from V and 4 bases from J, the gap between germline ends came to 12 bases. The CDR3 sequence is CASSSPGASDYTF. Incomplete CDR3 DNA: TGTGCCAGCAGCTCACCAGGGGCCTCC.

A remark on this clone: Gene names are the mouse ones. The read ends 4 residues early relative to the CDR3; the germline J gene fills the gap. The V call is TRBV31, the J call TRBJ2-1, with no clear D. The CDR3 loop spans 14 amino acids. The ends were cut back, 0 bases at V and 1 base at J, with 7 bases in the middle. Germline-derived CDR1 and CDR2 are GKSSPN and SITVG. CDR3 region: CAWSLVQNYAEQFF. The CDR3 DNA, read in part, is TGTGCCTGGAGTCTAGTTCAGAACTATGCT.

This clone has at least ten counts. The germline and genes are mouse ones. CDR3 DNA, as far as it was read: TGTGCCAGCAGCGTACAGGGGAGGGCA. Its translation is CASSVQGRA. The full-length CDR3 reads as CASSVQGRAEVFF. This chain uses TRBV13-3 with TRBJ1-1; 7 positions agree with TRBD1. The CDR3 extends 4 residues past the end of the read, so its final part is completed from the germline J gene. The CDR3 sequence is 13 residues long. Germline V gene sequence: CDR1 NNHDY, CDR2 SYVADS.

At least ten counts were recorded for this clone. Gene names and germline refer to mouse. From the germline J gene comes the end of the CDR3, since the read stops 4 residues before it. The chain is built from TRBV19 and TRBJ2-3; D is perhaps TRBD1 (5 bases). Trimming took 4 bases from V and 0 from J, leaving 9 bases between them. This CDR3 spans 14 amino acids. Germline loops: CDR1 FNHDT, CDR2 SITEND (reference sequence). CDR3 sequence: CASSDRTSAETLYF. The covered CDR3 bases are TGTGCCAGCAGTGACAGAACTAGTGCAGAA.

About this clone: Genes here carry mouse names. The sequenced fragment ends 4 residues before the CDR3 boundary, so the rest is inferred from the germline J gene. The identical CDR3 is also encoded by other nucleotide sequences in the sample. The gene calls are TRBV1 and TRBJ1-1, with 7 nucleotides matching TRBD1. The CDR3 length is 15 residues. Trimming cost V 3 bases and J 3 bases; bases outside gene matches: 7. The V gene's germline CDR1 is NSQYPW and CDR2 LRSPGD (reference sequence). The CDR3 sequence: CTCSAGGRGDTEVFF. The part of the CDR3 DNA that was read is TGCACCTGCAGTGCCGGAGGCAGGGGGGACACA.

Note on this clone: Mouse gene names apply. Coverage ceases 4 residues before the CDR3 finishes, and the germline J gene fills in the end. The chain joins TRBV13-3 to TRBJ2-3, with D tentatively TRBD1 (6 bases). Deletions cut 2 bases from V and 0 bases from J, with 13 bases between. This CDR3 contains 16 residues. Germline V CDR1 and CDR2: NNHDY, SYVADS. The sequenced CDR3 bases are TGTGCCAGCAGTGAACCCTCAGGGGCCAGTGCAGAA. It codes for CASSEPSGASAE. In full, the CDR3 reads CASSEPSGASAETLYF.

Turning to this clone: Genes and germline are mouse. The DNA ends 4 residues before the CDR3 does, and the rest of the CDR3 is filled in from the germline J gene. The chain links TRBV19 to TRBJ1-4; D possibly corresponds to TRBD1 (5 bases). The CDR3 has 15 amino acids. V lost 1 base to trimming and J lost 3 bases, with 10 bases between them. The germline gives CDR1 FNHDT, CDR2 SITEND (reference sequence). CDR3 residues: CASSIRGGANERLFF. CDR3 DNA, as far as it was read: TGTGCCAGCAGTATACGGGGGGGGGCCAACGAA.